This T cell receptor (beta chain) was identified in a study of human versus mouse CDR3 diversity and MHC coevolution. This CDR3 comprises 16 residues. Germline V gene sequence: CDR1 GTSNPN, CDR2 SVGIG (reference sequence). Deletions cut 1 base from V and 5 bases from J, with 17 bases between. TCRdb's table, derived via immunoSEQ multiplex PCR, lists solely in-frame clones and lacks some. The sample contains about 60,000 clones, about 93% of which appear only once. This clone was picked up a small number of times. Sequencing was performed on naive CD4+ T cells from blood. Sample subset: CD45RO-negative CD62L-positive naive CD4 T cells. V and J are TRBV30 and TRBJ1-4; D might be TRBD1 (6 bases). The sequence came from a person aged 55 to 75 in good health. The CDR3 sequence is CAWSGLPQGPNEKLFF. CDR3 DNA: TGTGCCTGGAGTGGGCTCCCACAGGGTCCAAATGAAAAACTGTTTTTT.